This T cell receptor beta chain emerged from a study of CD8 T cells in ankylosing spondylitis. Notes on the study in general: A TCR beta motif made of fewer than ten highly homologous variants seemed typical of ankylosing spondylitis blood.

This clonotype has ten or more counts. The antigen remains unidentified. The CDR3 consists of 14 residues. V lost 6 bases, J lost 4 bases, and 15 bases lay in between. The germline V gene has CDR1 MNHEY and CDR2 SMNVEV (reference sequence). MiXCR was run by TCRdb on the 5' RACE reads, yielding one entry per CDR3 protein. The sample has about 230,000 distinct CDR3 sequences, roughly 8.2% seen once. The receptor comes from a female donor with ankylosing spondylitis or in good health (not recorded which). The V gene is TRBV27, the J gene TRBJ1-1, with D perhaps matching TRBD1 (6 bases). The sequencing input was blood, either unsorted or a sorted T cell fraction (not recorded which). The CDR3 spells CASSPGGAGTEAFF. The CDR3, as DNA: TGTGCCAGCAGCCCGGGGGGGGCGGGCACTGAAGCTTTCTTT.